What follows are 9 T cell receptor beta chains derived from one specimen sequenced in a study of beta chain features in type 1 diabetes. No antigen has been identified for these receptors. Expressed TCRB transcripts were sequenced after all isolated RNA was converted to cDNA. The data were produced by immunoSEQ multiplex PCR, yet TCRdb's version contains in-frame clones alone and is incomplete. The table has around 340,000 clones, around 8.5% seen once; the top ten hold around 1%. Notes on the study in general: A moderate, significant TCRB CDR3 shortening appeared in type 1 diabetes across four CD4+ subsets.

The sequencing input was central memory CD4+ T cells from blood. These receptors all come from a man aged 25 to 40 with type 1 diabetes.

The chain is built from TRBV5-1 and TRBJ1-2, with D tentatively TRBD1 (6 bases). V lost 1 base and J lost 4, with 11 bases in between. Germline CDR1 SGHRS, CDR2 YFSETQ. The CDR3 is made up of 14 amino acids. CDR3 nucleotide sequence: TGCGCCAGCAGCTTGACCGGGACACTCTATGGCTACACCTTC. Amino acids: CASSLTGTLYGYTF.

The rearrangement joins TRBV7-9 to TRBJ2-7; D is perhaps TRBD2 (7 bases). CDR1 is SEHNR and CDR2 is FQNEAQ in the germline V gene (reference sequence). The CDR3 totals 12 residues. Between the trimmed V and J ends, which lost 2 bases and 6 bases, there was a span of 8 bases. The CDR3 sequence is CASSLRGAEQYF. The CDR3 coding sequence is TGTGCCAGCAGCTTACGGGGGGCCGAGCAGTACTTC.

This clone was seen a handful of times. The J gene is TRBJ2-5, the V gene TRBV27; D ambiguous. The V gene lost 0 bases and the J gene lost 9 bases, with 8 bases spanning the gap. The CDR3 spans 12 residues. The germline gives CDR1 MNHEY, CDR2 SMNVEV (reference sequence). The CDR3 DNA reads TGTGCCAGCAGTTTATCGACCGGCGCCCAGTACTTC. Translation gives CASSLSTGAQYF.

This clone was detected a few times. This chain uses TRBV7-2 with TRBJ2-5; TRBD1 matches 9 bases. Germline CDR1 reads SGHTA; CDR2 reads FQGNSA. The CDR3 covers 16 residues. Trimming cost V 2 bases and J 4 bases; bases outside gene matches: 8. CDR3 protein: CASSLPGQGNRETQYF. CDR3 DNA: TGTGCCAGCAGCTTACCGGGACAGGGAAATAGAGAGACCCAGTACTTC. The full variable domain, its missing parts supplied by reference TRBV7-2 and TRBJ2-5, is GAGVSQSPSNKVTEKGKDVELRCDPISGHTALYWYRQSLGQGLEFLIYFQGNSAPDKSGLPSDRFSAERTGGSVSTLTIQRTQQEDSAVYLCASSLPGQGNRETQYFGPGTRLLVL.

This clone turned up a few times. The identical CDR3 is also encoded by other nucleotide sequences in the sample. The chain joins TRBV9 to TRBJ2-6; TRBD1 is a possible D gene (5 bases). V was trimmed by 3 bases and J by 1 base, leaving 8 bases between them. Germline values: CDR1 SGDLS, CDR2 YYNGEE. The CDR3 is 15 residues long. The DNA of the CDR3 is TGTGCCAGCAGCGCCGCAGGGTCTGGGGCCAACGTCCTGACTTTC. Protein sequence: CASSAAGSGANVLTF.

The genes are TRBV5-1 and TRBJ2-7; 8 nucleotides match TRBD1. Germline V gene lookup returns CDR1 SGHRS and CDR2 YFSETQ. The CDR3 loop spans 16 amino acids. V lost 1 base and J lost 6; bases outside the gene matches: 12. This CDR3 is CASSLLQGQEALEQYF. In nucleotides, the CDR3 is TGCGCCAGCAGCTTGCTGCAGGGACAGGAAGCCCTCGAGCAGTACTTC.

This clone has a handful of counts. The chain employs TRBV4-2 and TRBJ1-4; TRBD1 matches 7 bases. The germline V gene encodes CDR1 LGHNA and CDR2 YNFKEQ. The CDR3 is made up of 16 amino acids. Germline trimming cut 4 bases from V and 4 bases from J; bases unmatched to any gene: 9. The CDR3 DNA sequence: TGTGCCAGCAGCCCCGGGACAGATATTGGTAATGAAAAACTGTTTTTT. Protein sequence: CASSPGTDIGNEKLFF.

This chain connects TRBV15 to TRBJ2-4, with a tentative D call TRBD2 (5 bases). The CDR3 totals 13 residues. Germline CDR1 is LNHNV and CDR2 is YYDKDF (reference sequence). The V end was cut by 5 bases, the J end by 1 base, with 6 bases between. CDR3 sequence: CATSGGAKNIQYF. In DNA, the CDR3 is TGTGCCACCAGCGGCGGGGCCAAAAACATTCAGTACTTC. The whole variable domain, filled in from reference TRBV15 and TRBJ2-4, reads DAMVIQNPRYQVTQFGKPVTLSCSQTLNHNVMYWYQQKSSQAPKLLFHYYDKDFNNEADTPDNFQSRRPNTSFCFLDIRSPGLGDTAMYLCATSGGAKNIQYFGAGTRLSVL.

The V and J genes are TRBV10-3 and TRBJ2-7; 10 bases map to TRBD1. CDR1 is ENHRY, CDR2 SYGVKD, per germline. The trim removed 9 bases at V and 1 base at J, leaving 3 bases unmatched. There are 13 residues in the CDR3. The CDR3 loop is CAIGTGESYEQYF. For the CDR3, the DNA is TGTGCCATTGGGACAGGGGAATCCTACGAGCAGTACTTC.